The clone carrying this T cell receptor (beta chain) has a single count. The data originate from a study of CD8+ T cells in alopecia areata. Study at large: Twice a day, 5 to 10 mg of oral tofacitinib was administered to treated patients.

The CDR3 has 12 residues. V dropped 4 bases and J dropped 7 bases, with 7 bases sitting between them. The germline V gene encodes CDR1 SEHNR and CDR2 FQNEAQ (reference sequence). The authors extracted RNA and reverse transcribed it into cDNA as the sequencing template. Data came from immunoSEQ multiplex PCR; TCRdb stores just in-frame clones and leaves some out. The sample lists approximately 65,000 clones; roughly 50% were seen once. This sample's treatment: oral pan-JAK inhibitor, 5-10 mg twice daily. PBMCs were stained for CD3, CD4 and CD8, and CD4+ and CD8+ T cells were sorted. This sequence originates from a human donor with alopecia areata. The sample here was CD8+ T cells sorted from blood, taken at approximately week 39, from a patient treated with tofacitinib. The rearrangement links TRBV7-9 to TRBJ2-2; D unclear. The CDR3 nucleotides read TGTGCCAGCAGCTCCCTATTCGGGGAGCTGTTTTTT. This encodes CASSSLFGELFF.